This T cell receptor (beta chain) was captured in a study of OX40 agonist ivuxolimab in advanced cancers. On this clone itself: Its antigen is undetermined.

Using immunoSEQ multiplex PCR, the repertoire was profiled, and TCRdb retains in-frame clones only, with some absent. In the table there are 60,000 to 90,000 clones, 70% to 90% of which are singletons. The study, taken as a whole, reports: Clonal expansion in partial responders at 0.1-3.0 mg/kg ranked among the lowest. Relative to CD4+ cells, CD8+ T cells on average had more expanded clones. Not determined was the antigen specificity of the expanded peripheral T cells.

There are 14 residues in the CDR3. The V gene lost 1 base and the J gene lost 4 bases, with 11 bases spanning the gap. The germline gives CDR1 SGHRS, CDR2 YFSETQ. The chain carries TRBV5-1 and TRBJ1-2; TRBD1 might be the D (6 bases). The origin of this receptor is an adult with an advanced solid tumor such as melanoma, head and neck, liver or kidney cancer. Sequencing was performed on CD4+ or CD8+ T cells sorted from blood, taken in a trial of the OX40 agonist ivuxolimab. The CDR3 DNA follows: TGCGCCAGCAGCTTGAGGCTGGACAGCTATGGCTACACCTTC. Its protein is CASSLRLDSYGYTF. Full variable domain (outside the CDR3, taken from reference TRBV5-1 and TRBJ1-2): KAGVTQTPRYLIKTRGQQVTLSCSPISGHRSVSWYQQTPGQGLQFLFEYFSETQRNKGNFPGRFSGRQFSNSRSEMNVSTLELGDSALYLCASSLRLDSYGYTFGSGTRLTVV.